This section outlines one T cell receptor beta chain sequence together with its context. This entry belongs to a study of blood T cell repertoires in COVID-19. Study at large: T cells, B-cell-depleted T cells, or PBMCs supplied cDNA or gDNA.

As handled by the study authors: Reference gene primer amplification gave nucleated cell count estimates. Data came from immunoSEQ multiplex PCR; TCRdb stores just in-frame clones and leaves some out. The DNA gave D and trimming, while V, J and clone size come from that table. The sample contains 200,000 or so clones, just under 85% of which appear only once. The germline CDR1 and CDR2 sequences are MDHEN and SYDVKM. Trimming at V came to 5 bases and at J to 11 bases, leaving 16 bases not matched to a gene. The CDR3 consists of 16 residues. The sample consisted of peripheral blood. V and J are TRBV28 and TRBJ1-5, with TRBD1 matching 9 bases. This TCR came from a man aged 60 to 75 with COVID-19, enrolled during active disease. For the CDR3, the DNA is TGTGCCAGCAGTGCCCCCGGGACAGGGAATGTGGGGGCCCAGCATTTT. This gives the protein CASSAPGTGNVGAQHF.